By sample share, the clone carrying this T cell receptor (delta chain) is medium-sized (0.01 to 0.1%). The data derive from a study of gamma-delta T cells after stem cell transplantation. The CDR3 has 15 amino acids. Trimming at V came to 4 bases and at J to 0 bases, leaving 7 bases not matched to a gene. Per the germline V gene, CDR1 is GEAIGNYY and CDR2 is EKD. TCRdb processed the RT-PCR reads again with the CATT caller. The profile shows thousands of delta-chain clones, approximately 10% of them singletons. V gene TRDV2 combines with J gene TRDJ1, with 7 bases aligning to TRDD3. The sequenced sample was gamma-delta T cells. This sequence originates from a human donor. It is not recorded whose cells these are; they may come from a transplant donor. For the CDR3, the DNA is TGTGCCTGTGATCCCCTGGGGGTTTACACCGATAAACTCATCTTT. This codes for CACDPLGVYTDKLIF.